This paragraph covers one T cell receptor beta chain sequence. The data were taken from a study of blood T cell repertoires in COVID-19. Study-level background: Sites in the United States, Italy and Spain provided acute and convalescent COVID-19 samples. T cells, B-cell-depleted T cells, or PBMCs supplied cDNA or gDNA.

Authors' analysis steps: Amplified reference gene primers provided the basis for estimating nucleated cell counts. TCRdb's table, derived via immunoSEQ multiplex PCR, lists solely in-frame clones and lacks some. That table is the source of V, J and clone size, and D and trimming were worked out from the DNA. The table records over 45,000 clones, approximately 86% of them present only once. The CDR3 length is 15 residues. Germline lookup yields CDR1 SGHTA and CDR2 FQGNSA. Trimming at V came to 5 bases and at J to 0 bases, leaving 5 bases not matched to a gene. The sequence was obtained from an elderly woman with acute or convalescent COVID-19. The material sequenced was peripheral blood. The chain joins TRBV7-2 to TRBJ2-7, with 9 nucleotides matching TRBD2. The CDR3 reads CASSRTSETSYEQYF. The CDR3 DNA reads TGTGCCAGCAGCCGGACTAGCGAAACCTCCTACGAGCAGTACTTC.